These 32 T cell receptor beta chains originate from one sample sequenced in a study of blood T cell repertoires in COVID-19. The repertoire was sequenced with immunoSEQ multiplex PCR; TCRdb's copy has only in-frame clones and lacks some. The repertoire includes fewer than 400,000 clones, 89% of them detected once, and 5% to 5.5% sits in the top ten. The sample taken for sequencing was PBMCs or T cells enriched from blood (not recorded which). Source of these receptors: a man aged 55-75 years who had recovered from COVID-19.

This chain's CDR3 is CASSLGRAKVDEQYF. The CDR3 nucleotides are TGTGCCAGCAGCTTGGGCAGGGCGAAAGTCGACGAGCAGTACTTC. This chain joins TRBV7-9 and TRBJ2-7; tentative D call: TRBD1 (5 bases). CDR3 length equals 15 residues. Trimming cost V 3 bases and J 5 bases, with 17 bases left between them. Looked up from germline, CDR1 is SEHNR and CDR2 is FQNEAQ (reference sequence).

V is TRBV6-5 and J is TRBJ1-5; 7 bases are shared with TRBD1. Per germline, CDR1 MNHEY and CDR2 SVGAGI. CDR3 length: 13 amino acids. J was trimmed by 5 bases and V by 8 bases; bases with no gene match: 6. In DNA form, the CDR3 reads TGTGCCAGCGGTAGGGGGCCGGATCAGCCCCAGCATTTT. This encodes CASGRGPDQPQHF.

The CDR3 DNA reads as TGTGCCAGCAGCTTGGGGGGTAGCGGGCCCTATTCCTACGAGCAGTACTTC. It is translated as CASSLGGSGPYSYEQYF. The rearrangement uses TRBV5-4 and TRBJ2-7; 7 nucleotides line up with TRBD2. Germline assignment: CDR1 SGHNT and CDR2 YYREEE (reference sequence). CDR3 length: 17 amino acids. V lost 0 bases, J lost 1 base, and 10 bases stayed unmatched. The whole variable domain, filled in from reference TRBV5-4 and TRBJ2-7, reads ETGVTQSPTHLIKTRGQQVTLRCSSQSGHNTVSWYQQALGQGPQFIFQYYREEENGRGNFPPRFSGLQFPNYSSELNVNALELDDSALYLCASSLGGSGPYSYEQYFGPGTRLTVT.

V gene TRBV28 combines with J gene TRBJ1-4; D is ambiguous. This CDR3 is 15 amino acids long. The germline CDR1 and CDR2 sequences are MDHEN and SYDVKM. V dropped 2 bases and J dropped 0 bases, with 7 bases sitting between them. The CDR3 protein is CASSLAGSTNEKLFF. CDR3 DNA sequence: TGTGCCAGCAGTTTAGCAGGTTCAACTAATGAAAAACTGTTTTTT.

The CDR3 DNA follows: TGTGCCAGCAGGCCCTGGACAGGGTTTTCCACCTACGAGCAGTACTTC. Encoded protein: CASRPWTGFSTYEQYF. The chain links TRBV28 to TRBJ2-7; 8 positions match TRBD1. V gave up 6 bases and J gave up 2 bases; unmatched junction bases: 12. The length of the CDR3 is 16 residues. CDR1 MDHEN and CDR2 SYDVKM come from the germline V gene.

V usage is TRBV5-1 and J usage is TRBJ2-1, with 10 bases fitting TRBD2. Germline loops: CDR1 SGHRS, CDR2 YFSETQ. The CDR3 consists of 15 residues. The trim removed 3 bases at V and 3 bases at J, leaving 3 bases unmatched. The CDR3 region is CASSWTSGNYNEQFF. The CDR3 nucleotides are TGCGCCAGCAGCTGGACTAGCGGAAACTACAATGAGCAGTTCTTC.

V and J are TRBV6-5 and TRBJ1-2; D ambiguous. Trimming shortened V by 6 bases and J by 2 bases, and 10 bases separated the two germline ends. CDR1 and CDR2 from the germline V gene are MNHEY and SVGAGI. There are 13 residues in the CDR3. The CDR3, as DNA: TGTGCCAGCAGAAGCCCAGGAAACTATGGCTACACCTTC. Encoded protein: CASRSPGNYGYTF.

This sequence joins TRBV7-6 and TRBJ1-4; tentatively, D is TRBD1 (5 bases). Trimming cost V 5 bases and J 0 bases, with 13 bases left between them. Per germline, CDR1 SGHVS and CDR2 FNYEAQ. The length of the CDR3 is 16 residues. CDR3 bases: TGTGCCAGCAGCCCGGTGGGGGGGTCAACTAATGAAAAACTGTTTTTT. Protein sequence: CASSPVGGSTNEKLFF.

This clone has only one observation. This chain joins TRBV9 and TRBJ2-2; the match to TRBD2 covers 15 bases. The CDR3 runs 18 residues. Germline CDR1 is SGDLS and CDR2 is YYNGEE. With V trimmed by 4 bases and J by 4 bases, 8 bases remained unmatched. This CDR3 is CASSPGLAGGPGTGELFF. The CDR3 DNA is TGTGCCAGCAGCCCGGGACTAGCGGGAGGACCTGGCACCGGGGAGCTGTTTTTT.

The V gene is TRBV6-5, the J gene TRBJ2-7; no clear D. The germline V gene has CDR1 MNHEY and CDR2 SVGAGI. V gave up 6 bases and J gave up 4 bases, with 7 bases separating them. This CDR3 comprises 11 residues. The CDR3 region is CASSHQYEQYF. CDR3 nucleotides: TGTGCCAGCAGCCACCAGTACGAGCAGTACTTC.

The CDR3 nucleotides are TGTGCCACCTCGGCGGACAGGGGCCACGAGCAGTACTTC. Encoded protein: CATSADRGHEQYF. The chain joins TRBV28 to TRBJ2-7; TRBD1 agrees at 9 bases. Germline assignment: CDR1 MDHEN and CDR2 SYDVKM. The CDR3 consists of 13 residues. V lost 10 bases, J lost 5 bases, and 9 bases stayed unmatched.

Here the CDR3 reads CASSVDLVPQAQFF. CDR3 bases: TGTGCCAGCAGCGTAGACCTCGTACCCCAGGCGCAGTTCTTC. This rearrangement joins TRBV9 to TRBJ2-1; D is ambiguous. The CDR3 length is 14 residues. In germline, CDR1 is SGDLS, CDR2 YYNGEE. V gave up 0 bases and J gave up 12 bases, with 16 bases separating them. The variable domain in full, with the rest retrieved from reference TRBV9 and TRBJ2-1, is DSGVTQTPKHLITATGQRVTLRCSPRSGDLSVYWYQQSLDQGLQFLIQYYNGEERAKGNILERFSAQQFPDLHSELNLSSLELGDSALYFCASSVDLVPQAQFFGPGTRLTVL.

CDR3 DNA: TGTGCCAGCACGGCGGCGCGGGACTATGGCTACACCTTC. This gives the protein CASTAARDYGYTF. This sequence joins TRBV2 and TRBJ1-2, with unresolved D. The V gene lost 7 bases and the J gene lost 3 bases, with 12 bases spanning the gap. The CDR3 covers 13 residues. Germline V gene lookup returns CDR1 SNHLY and CDR2 FYNNEI.

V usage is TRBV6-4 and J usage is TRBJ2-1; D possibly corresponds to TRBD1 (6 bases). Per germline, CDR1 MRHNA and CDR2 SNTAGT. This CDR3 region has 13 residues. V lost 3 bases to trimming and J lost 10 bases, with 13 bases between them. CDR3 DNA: TGTGCCAGCAGTGAGCAGGGGTTGAGGGAGCAGTTCTTC. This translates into CASSEQGLREQFF.

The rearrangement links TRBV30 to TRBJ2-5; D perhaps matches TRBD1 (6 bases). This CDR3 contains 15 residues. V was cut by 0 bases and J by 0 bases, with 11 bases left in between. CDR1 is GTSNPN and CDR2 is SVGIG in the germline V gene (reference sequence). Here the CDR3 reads CAWSVYRAHQETQYF. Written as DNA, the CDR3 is TGTGCCTGGAGTGTCTACAGGGCCCACCAAGAGACCCAGTACTTC. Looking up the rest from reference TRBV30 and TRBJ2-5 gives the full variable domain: SQTIHQWPATLVQPVGSPLSLECTVEGTSNPNLYWYRQAAGRGLQLLFYSVGIGQISSEVPQNLSASRPQDRQFILSSKKLLLSDSGFYLCAWSVYRAHQETQYFGPGTRLLVL.

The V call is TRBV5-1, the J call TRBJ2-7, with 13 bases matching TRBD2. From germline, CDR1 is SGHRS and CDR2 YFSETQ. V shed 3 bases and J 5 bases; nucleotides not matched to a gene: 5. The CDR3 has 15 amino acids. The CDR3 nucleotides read TGCGCCAGCAGCTCGCCGGGACTAGCGGGAAACGAGCAGTACTTC. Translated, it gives CASSSPGLAGNEQYF. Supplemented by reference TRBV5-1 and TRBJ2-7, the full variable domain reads KAGVTQTPRYLIKTRGQQVTLSCSPISGHRSVSWYQQTPGQGLQFLFEYFSETQRNKGNFPGRFSGRQFSNSRSEMNVSTLELGDSALYLCASSSPGLAGNEQYFGPGTRLTVT.

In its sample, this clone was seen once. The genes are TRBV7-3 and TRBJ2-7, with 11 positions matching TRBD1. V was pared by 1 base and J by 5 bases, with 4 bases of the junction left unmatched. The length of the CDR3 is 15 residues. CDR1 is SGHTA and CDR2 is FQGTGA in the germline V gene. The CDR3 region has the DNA TGTGCCAGCAGCTTAAAGGGACAGGGGGTCCACGAGCAGTACTTC. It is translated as CASSLKGQGVHEQYF.

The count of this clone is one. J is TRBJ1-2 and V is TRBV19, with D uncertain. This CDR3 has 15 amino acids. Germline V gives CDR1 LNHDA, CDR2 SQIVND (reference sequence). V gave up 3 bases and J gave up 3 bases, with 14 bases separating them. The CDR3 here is CASSMPVGRDYGYTF. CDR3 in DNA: TGTGCCAGTAGTATGCCGGTGGGGAGGGACTATGGCTACACCTTC.

The CDR3 is CASSVRGSGSPYNEQFF. In DNA form, the CDR3 reads TGTGCCAGCAGCGTCCGCGGTAGCGGGTCCCCCTACAATGAGCAGTTCTTC. V and J are TRBV9 and TRBJ2-1; 7 nucleotides align to TRBD2. The V and J ends lost 2 bases and 2 bases, in that order; junction bases with no gene match: 10. CDR1 is SGDLS and CDR2 is YYNGEE in the germline V gene. This CDR3 has 17 residues.

This chain's CDR3 is CASSSAGADTQYF. The CDR3 nucleotides are TGTGCCAGTAGTTCGGCGGGTGCAGATACGCAGTATTTT. The chain links TRBV19 to TRBJ2-3, with D possibly being TRBD2 (5 bases). V was shortened by 5 bases and J by 4 bases, with 10 bases between the two germline ends. Germline CDR1 is LNHDA and CDR2 is SQIVND (reference sequence). The CDR3 consists of 13 residues.

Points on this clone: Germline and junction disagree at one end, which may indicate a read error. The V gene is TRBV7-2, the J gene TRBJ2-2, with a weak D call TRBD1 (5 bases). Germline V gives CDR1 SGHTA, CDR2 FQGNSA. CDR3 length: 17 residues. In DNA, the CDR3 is TGTGCCAGTAGCTTACGGTCCAGGGTCGGGAACACCGGGGAGCTGTTTTTT. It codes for CASSLRSRVGNTGELFF.

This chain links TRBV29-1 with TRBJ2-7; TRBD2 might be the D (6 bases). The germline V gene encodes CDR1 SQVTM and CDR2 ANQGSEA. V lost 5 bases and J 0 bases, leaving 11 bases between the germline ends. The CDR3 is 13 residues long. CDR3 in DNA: TGCAGCGTTTATGGGGGGATCTCCTACGAGCAGTACTTC. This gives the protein CSVYGGISYEQYF.

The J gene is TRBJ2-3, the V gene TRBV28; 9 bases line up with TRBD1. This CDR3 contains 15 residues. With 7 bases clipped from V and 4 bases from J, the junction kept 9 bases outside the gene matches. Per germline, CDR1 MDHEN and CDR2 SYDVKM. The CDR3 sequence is CASIVPGQGPDTQYF. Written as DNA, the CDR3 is TGTGCCAGCATTGTTCCGGGACAGGGTCCAGATACGCAGTATTTT.

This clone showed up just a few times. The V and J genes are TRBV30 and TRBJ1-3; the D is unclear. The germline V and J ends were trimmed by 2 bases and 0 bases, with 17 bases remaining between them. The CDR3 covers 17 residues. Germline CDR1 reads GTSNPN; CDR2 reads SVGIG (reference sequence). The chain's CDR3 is CAWSRSGSASSGNTIYF. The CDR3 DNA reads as TGTGCCTGGAGTCGTTCTGGGTCAGCGAGCTCTGGAAACACCATATATTTT.

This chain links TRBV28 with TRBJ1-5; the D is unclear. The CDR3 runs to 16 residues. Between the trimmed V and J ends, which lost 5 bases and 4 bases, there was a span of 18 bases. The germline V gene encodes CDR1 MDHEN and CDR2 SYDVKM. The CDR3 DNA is TGTGCCAGCAGTCCCCCTAGACGGGGAAAGAATCAGCCCCAGCATTTT. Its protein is CASSPPRRGKNQPQHF. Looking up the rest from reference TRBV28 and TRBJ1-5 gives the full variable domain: DVKVTQSSRYLVKRTGEKVFLECVQDMDHENMFWYRQDPGLGLRLIYFSYDVKMKEKGDIPEGYSVSREKKERFSLILESASTNQTSMYLCASSPPRRGKNQPQHFGDGTRLSIL.

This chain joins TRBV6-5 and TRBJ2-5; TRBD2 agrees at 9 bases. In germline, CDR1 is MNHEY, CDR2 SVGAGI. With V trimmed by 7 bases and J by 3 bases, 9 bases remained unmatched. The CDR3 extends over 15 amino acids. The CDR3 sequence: CASNRIRTSEETQYF. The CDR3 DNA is TGTGCCAGCAACCGAATCCGGACTAGCGAAGAGACCCAGTACTTC.

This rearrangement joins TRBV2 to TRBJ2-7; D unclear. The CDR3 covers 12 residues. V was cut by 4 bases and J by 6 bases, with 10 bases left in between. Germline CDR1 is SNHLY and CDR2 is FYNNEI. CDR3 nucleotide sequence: TGTGCCAGCAGTGGGTCCGTCGGCGAGCAGTACTTC. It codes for CASSGSVGEQYF. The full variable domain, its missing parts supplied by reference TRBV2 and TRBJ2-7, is EPEVTQTPSHQVTQMGQEVILRCVPISNHLYFYWYRQILGQKVEFLVSFYNNEISEKSEIFDDQFSVERPDGSNFTLKIRSTKLEDSAMYFCASSGSVGEQYFGPGTRLTVT.

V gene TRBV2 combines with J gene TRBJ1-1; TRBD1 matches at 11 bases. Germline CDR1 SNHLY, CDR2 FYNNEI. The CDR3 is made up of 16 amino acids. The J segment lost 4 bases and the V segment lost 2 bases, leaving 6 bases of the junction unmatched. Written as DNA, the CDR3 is TGTGCCAGCAGTGAACGGACAGGGGGCGCGTCCACTGAAGCTTTCTTT. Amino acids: CASSERTGGASTEAFF.

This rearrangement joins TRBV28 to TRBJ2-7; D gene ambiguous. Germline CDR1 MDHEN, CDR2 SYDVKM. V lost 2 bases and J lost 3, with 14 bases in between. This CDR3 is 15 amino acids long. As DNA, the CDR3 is TGTGCCAGCAGTTTAGTACAGACCAACCTCTACGAGCAGTACTTC. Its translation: CASSLVQTNLYEQYF. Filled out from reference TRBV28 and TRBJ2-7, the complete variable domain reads DVKVTQSSRYLVKRTGEKVFLECVQDMDHENMFWYRQDPGLGLRLIYFSYDVKMKEKGDIPEGYSVSREKKERFSLILESASTNQTSMYLCASSLVQTNLYEQYFGPGTRLTVT.

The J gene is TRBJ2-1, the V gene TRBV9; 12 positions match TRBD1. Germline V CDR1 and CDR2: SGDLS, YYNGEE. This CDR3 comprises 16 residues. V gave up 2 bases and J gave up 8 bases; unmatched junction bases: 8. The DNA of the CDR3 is TGTGCCAGCAGCGTCGGGGGGACAGGGGGCTTCGATGAGCAGTTCTTC. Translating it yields CASSVGGTGGFDEQFF. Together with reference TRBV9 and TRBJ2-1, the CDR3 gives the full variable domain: DSGVTQTPKHLITATGQRVTLRCSPRSGDLSVYWYQQSLDQGLQFLIQYYNGEERAKGNILERFSAQQFPDLHSELNLSSLELGDSALYFCASSVGGTGGFDEQFFGPGTRLTVL.

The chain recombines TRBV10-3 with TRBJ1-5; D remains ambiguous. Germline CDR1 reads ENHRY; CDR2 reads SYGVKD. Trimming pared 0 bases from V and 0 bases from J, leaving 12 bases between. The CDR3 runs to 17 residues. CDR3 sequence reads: CAISESMAFYSNQPQHF. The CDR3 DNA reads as TGTGCCATCAGTGAGTCAATGGCTTTTTATAGCAATCAGCCCCAGCATTTT.

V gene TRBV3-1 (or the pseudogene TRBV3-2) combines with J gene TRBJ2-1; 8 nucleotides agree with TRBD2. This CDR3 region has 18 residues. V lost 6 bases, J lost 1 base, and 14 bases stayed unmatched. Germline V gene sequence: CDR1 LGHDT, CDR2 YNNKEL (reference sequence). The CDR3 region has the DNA TGTGCCAGCAGGCTCTTTTCTAGCGGGTTCCCGTCCTACAATGAGCAGTTCTTC. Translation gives CASRLFSSGFPSYNEQFF.